This T cell receptor beta chain emerged from a study of blood T cell repertoires in COVID-19. With 4 bases removed from V and 2 bases from J, the gap between germline ends came to 11 bases. The germline V gene encodes CDR1 MNHEY and CDR2 SMNVEV (reference sequence). The CDR3 spans 15 residues. Assay used: immunoSEQ multiplex PCR; TCRdb lists only in-frame clones, some missing. The profile covers approximately 240,000 clones, with approximately 90% appearing a single time and roughly 6.3% taken by the ten largest. This clone is a singleton in its sample. The specimen was PBMCs or T cells enriched from blood (not recorded which). The receptor was derived from a woman aged 25 to 45 with acute COVID-19. The chain recombines TRBV27 with TRBJ2-2; perhaps TRBD2 as D (6 bases). The CDR3 DNA reads TGTGCCAGCAGTTGGGGAGGTAGTAACACCGGGGAGCTGTTTTTT. Protein product: CASSWGGSNTGELFF.